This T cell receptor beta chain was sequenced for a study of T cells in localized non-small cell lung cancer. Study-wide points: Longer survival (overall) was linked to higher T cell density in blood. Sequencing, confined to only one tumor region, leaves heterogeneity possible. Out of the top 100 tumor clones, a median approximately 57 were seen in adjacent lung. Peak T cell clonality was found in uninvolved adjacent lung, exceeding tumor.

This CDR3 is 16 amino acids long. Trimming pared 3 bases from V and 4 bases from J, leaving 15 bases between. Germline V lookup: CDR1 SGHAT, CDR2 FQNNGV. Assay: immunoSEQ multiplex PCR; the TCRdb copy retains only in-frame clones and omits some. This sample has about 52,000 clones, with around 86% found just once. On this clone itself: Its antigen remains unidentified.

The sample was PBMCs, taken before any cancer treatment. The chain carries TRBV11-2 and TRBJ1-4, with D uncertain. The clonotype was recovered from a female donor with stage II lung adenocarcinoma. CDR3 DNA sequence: TGTGCCAGCAGCTTTCGCGGAGGGTACGATAATGAAAAACTGTTTTTT. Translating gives CASSFRGGYDNEKLFF. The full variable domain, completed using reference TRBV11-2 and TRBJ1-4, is EAGVAQSPRYKIIEKRQSVAFWCNPISGHATLYWYQQILGQGPKLLIQFQNNGVVDDSQLPKDRFSAERLKGVDSTLKIQPAKLEDSAVYLCASSFRGGYDNEKLFFGSGTQLSVL.